This T cell receptor (beta chain) was retrieved from a study of blood T cell repertoires in COVID-19. Across the whole study: Material from acute and convalescent COVID-19 was sourced from the United States, Italy and Spain. The analysed material was cDNA or gDNA that came from T cells, B-cell-depleted T cells, or PBMCs.

The CDR3 is made up of 16 amino acids. With 6 bases removed from V and 2 bases from J, the gap between germline ends came to 17 bases. Germline loops: CDR1 MDHEN, CDR2 SYDVKM. This clone was counted only a few times. Original analysis: Amplifying reference gene primers gave estimates of nucleated cell counts. Profiling relied on immunoSEQ multiplex PCR, and the TCRdb table lists in-frame clones only, not all of them. V and J calls and clone size follow that table, whereas D and trimming were derived from the DNA. The sample lists approximately 260,000 clones; roughly four fifths were seen once. This rearrangement joins TRBV28 to TRBJ1-5, with D perhaps TRBD1 (6 bases). The sample taken for sequencing was peripheral blood. This TCR was recovered from a woman in her sixties or seventies with active or convalescent COVID-19. CDR3 amino acids: CASRLAGERGNQPQHF. The CDR3 bases are TGTGCCAGCAGGTTGGCAGGGGAGAGGGGCAATCAGCCCCAGCATTTT.